Listed here are 4 T cell receptor beta chains from one sample, sequenced in a study of regulatory T cells in long-lasting Graves disease. Building the TCR beta libraries relied on iRepertoire HTBI primers, and CDR3 regions underwent Arm-PCR. TCRdb ran MiXCR on the multiplex PCR reads and lists one entry per CDR3 protein. Found here are about 500,000 distinct CDR3 sequences, 16% of them singletons; the top ten hold 10% to 15%. Time point reported: newly diagnosed GD, antithyroid drugs for less than 3 months. PBMCs provided the RNA from which the TCR library was made. The data also belong to a second study, concerning T cells in Graves' hyperthyroidism and ophthalmopathy.

Sequenced here: peripheral blood mononuclear cells (PBMCs), sampled at new diagnosis, from a patient treated with antithyroid drugs. The receptors were sampled from a man aged 35 to 55 with Graves disease.

There are many counts of this clonotype. This chain joins TRBV11-3 and TRBJ1-1, with a weak D call TRBD1 (6 bases). The CDR3 loop spans 14 amino acids. With 5 bases removed from V and 2 bases from J, the gap between germline ends came to 12 bases. From germline, CDR1 is SGHNT and CDR2 YENEEA. The CDR3 DNA reads TGTGCCAGCAGCATCCGGGACACTAACACTGAAGCTTTCTTT. This codes for CASSIRDTNTEAFF.

This clonotype was detected ten times or more. V usage is TRBV7-9 and J usage is TRBJ2-7, with D perhaps TRBD2 (6 bases). CDR1 is SEHNR and CDR2 is FQNEAQ in the germline V gene (reference sequence). The CDR3 is made up of 15 amino acids. The V end lost 5 bases, the J end lost 2 bases, and 16 bases lay between the germline ends. The CDR3 loop reads CASSPPGSGPYEQYF. The CDR3 DNA follows: TGTGCCAGCAGCCCCCCGGGTAGCGGCCCCTACGAGCAGTACTTC.

This clonotype was seen a few times. This rearrangement joins TRBV20-1 to TRBJ2-5; D not resolved. V was clipped by 4 bases and J by 1 base, with 10 bases between them. CDR1 and CDR2 from the germline V gene are DFQATT and SNEGSKA (reference sequence). The CDR3 consists of 13 residues. The CDR3 region has the DNA TGCAGTGCTACGGGCGGCAGCCAAGAGACCCAGTACTTC. Protein product: CSATGGSQETQYF.

V and J are TRBV12-3 or TRBV12-4 and TRBJ2-1; D not resolved. Trimming removed 2 bases at V and 9 bases at J, with 11 bases between. The CDR3 is 13 amino acids. The CDR3 DNA sequence: TGTGCCAGCAGTTTATTGGGTGGCGGTGAGCAGTTCTTC. It translates to CASSLLGGGEQFF.